This TCR beta chain came from a study of blood T cell repertoires in COVID-19. Turning to the study itself: COVID-19 samples collected from the United States, Italy and Spain covered acute and convalescent phases. From T cells, B-cell-depleted T cells, or PBMCs came the material, which was cDNA or gDNA.

Per the study methods: Reference gene primer amplification yielded estimated nucleated cell counts. TCRdb's copy holds only in-frame clones and misses some; the assay was immunoSEQ multiplex PCR. That table furnishes V, J and clone size, whereas the DNA furnished D and trimming. Altogether 45,000 to 55,000 clones are present, less than 90% being singletons, with the ten largest covering 6% to 7.5%. Germline CDR1 and CDR2: KGHSH and LQKENI. Trimming cost V 0 bases and J 0 bases, with 9 bases left between them. CDR3 length: 16 amino acids. The rearrangement joins TRBV18 to TRBJ1-3; possibly TRBD1 for D (5 bases). Sequencing used peripheral blood. The sequence was collected from a man aged 55 to 70 with active COVID-19. The CDR3 sequence is CASSPPSRASGNTIYF. CDR3 DNA sequence: TGTGCCAGCTCACCACCTTCCAGGGCCTCTGGAAACACCATATATTTT.